What follows are 19 T cell receptor beta chains derived from one specimen sequenced in a study of glioma-infiltrating T cells after dendritic cell vaccination. The assay was immunoSEQ multiplex PCR, and TCRdb's table has in-frame clones only and misses some. Counted here are about 64,000 clones, 80% to 85% occurring once; the ten biggest clones make up about 10%. The sample was blood, taken before dendritic cell vaccination. The receptors come from a human donor with glioblastoma.

CDR3: CASSPQGSSYNSPLHF. DNA of the CDR3: TGCGCCAGCAGCCCACAGGGGAGCTCCTATAATTCACCCCTCCACTTT. The V call is TRBV4-1, the J call TRBJ1-6, with TRBD1 matching over 7 bases. In germline, CDR1 is MGHRA, CDR2 YSYEKL. Trimming at V came to 4 bases and at J to 0 bases, leaving 3 bases not matched to a gene. This CDR3 contains 16 residues.

The CDR3 coding sequence is TGCAGCGTTGGGGGACTAGCGGGGGGGCATGAGCAGTTCTTC. Protein: CSVGGLAGGHEQFF. This chain uses TRBV29-1 with TRBJ2-1, with 16 positions matching TRBD2. CDR3 length equals 14 residues. The junction had 2 bases not matched to a gene; V was cut back by 4 bases and J by 8 bases. The germline CDR1 and CDR2 sequences are SQVTM and ANQGSEA.

This clone came up a few times. The rearrangement uses TRBV19 and TRBJ1-3; a weak D match, TRBD1 (5 bases). The CDR3 totals 17 residues. Germline V lookup: CDR1 LNHDA, CDR2 SQIVND (reference sequence). V was trimmed by 5 bases and J by 0 bases, leaving 17 bases between them. CDR3 nucleotide sequence: TGTGCCAGTAGTCCCCGCCCCAGGGTACACTCTGGAAACACCATATATTTT. Amino acids: CASSPRPRVHSGNTIYF.

This chain connects TRBV6-6 to TRBJ2-4; TRBD2 is a possible D gene (5 bases). V lost 4 bases and J 9 bases, leaving 22 bases between the germline ends. The CDR3 loop spans 16 amino acids. Germline V lookup: CDR1 MNHNY, CDR2 SVGAGI (reference sequence). The CDR3, as DNA: TGTGCCAGCAGTTCCCTAGCCGGGCCCCTGGTCATCATTCAGTACTTC. Translated, it gives CASSSLAGPLVIIQYF.

V usage is TRBV15 and J usage is TRBJ1-3; D unresolved. V lost 0 bases, J lost 4 bases, and 10 bases lay in between. The CDR3 runs to 15 residues. Germline CDR1 reads LNHNV; CDR2 reads YYDKDF (reference sequence). The CDR3 bases are TGTGCCACCAGCAGAGACGTCAGTAAAGGAAACACCATATATTTT. Translation: CATSRDVSKGNTIYF.

The gene calls are TRBV11-2 and TRBJ2-1, with D uncertain. CDR1 SGHAT and CDR2 FQNNGV come from the germline V gene. The germline V and J ends were trimmed by 4 bases and 7 bases, with 11 bases remaining between them. The CDR3 covers 13 residues. The CDR3 here is CASSSRSGNEQFF. The CDR3 DNA follows: TGTGCCAGCAGCTCACGGTCCGGGAATGAGCAGTTCTTC.

This clone has only a few counts. V and J are TRBV28 and TRBJ1-5; tentative D call: TRBD1 (5 bases). The germline V gene has CDR1 MDHEN and CDR2 SYDVKM. The CDR3 covers 16 residues. V was clipped by 0 bases and J by 4 bases, with 13 bases between them. The CDR3 loop is CASSLWGRVRNQPQHF. The CDR3 coding sequence is TGTGCCAGCAGTTTATGGGGGCGAGTAAGGAATCAGCCCCAGCATTTT.

This clone has only a few counts. The J gene is TRBJ2-5, the V gene TRBV5-4; a weak D match, TRBD1 (6 bases). The CDR3 consists of 14 residues. Trimming shortened V by 5 bases and J by 4 bases, and 15 bases separated the two germline ends. Germline lookup yields CDR1 SGHNT and CDR2 YYREEE (reference sequence). The chain's CDR3 is CASRTGQYSETQYF. The CDR3 DNA follows: TGTGCCAGCAGGACAGGACAGTATTCAGAGACCCAGTACTTC.

This clone was seen just once. The chain is built from TRBV6-1 and TRBJ1-6; D is perhaps TRBD1 (5 bases). The CDR3 length is 14 residues. CDR1 is MNHNS, CDR2 SASEGT, per germline. V was pared by 6 bases and J by 8 bases, with 14 bases between. CDR3 sequence (DNA): TGTGCCAGCAGCTTCGGGGGGTCGGATTCACCCCTCCACTTT. Translated, it gives CASSFGGSDSPLHF.

This chain joins TRBV27 and TRBJ2-3; TRBD2 agrees at 12 bases. Germline CDR1 reads MNHEY; CDR2 reads SMNVEV (reference sequence). The CDR3 is made up of 16 amino acids. V lost 2 bases to trimming and J lost 4 bases; unmatched junction nucleotides: 4. In nucleotides, the CDR3 is TGTGCCAGCAGTTTACTAGCGGGGGGGAGGGCAGATACGCAGTATTTT. Its translation: CASSLLAGGRADTQYF.

The V gene is TRBV27, the J gene TRBJ1-2, with 8 bases lining up with TRBD1. Germline-derived CDR1 and CDR2 are MNHEY and SMNVEV (reference sequence). The CDR3 is 13 amino acids. V lost 2 bases, J lost 8 bases, and 4 bases stayed unmatched. The CDR3 here is CASSLQGQGGYTF. DNA of the CDR3: TGTGCCAGCAGTTTACAAGGACAGGGAGGCTACACCTTC.

The chain couples TRBV6-5 to TRBJ1-1; D is uncertain. This CDR3 comprises 16 residues. With 0 bases removed from V and 7 bases from J, the gap between germline ends came to 18 bases. CDR1 and CDR2 (germline): MNHEY, SVGAGI. CDR3 region: CASSYSPIVRGDEAFF. CDR3 coding DNA: TGTGCCAGCAGTTACTCTCCCATCGTCCGCGGGGATGAAGCTTTCTTT.

The J gene is TRBJ1-1, the V gene TRBV7-2, with TRBD1 as a possible D gene (6 bases). V shed 3 bases and J shed 11 bases, with 22 bases lying between them. The germline V gene has CDR1 SGHTA and CDR2 FQGNSA. The CDR3 is made up of 15 amino acids. The CDR3 DNA reads as TGTGCCAGCAGCTTTTTATCGGGGGGGCACGGTGGGGCTTTCTTT. It specifies CASSFLSGGHGGAFF. Drawing the rest from reference TRBV7-2 and TRBJ1-1, the complete variable domain is GAGVSQSPSNKVTEKGKDVELRCDPISGHTALYWYRQSLGQGLEFLIYFQGNSAPDKSGLPSDRFSAERTGGSVSTLTIQRTQQEDSAVYLCASSFLSGGHGGAFFGQGTRLTVV.

The chain uses TRBV5-4 and TRBJ2-3, with 7 bases aligning to TRBD1. Germline loops: CDR1 SGHNT, CDR2 YYREEE (reference sequence). The CDR3 extends over 14 amino acids. V dropped 3 bases and J dropped 2; count of bases not matched to a gene: 3. CDR3 region: CASSSGQSTDTQYF. The CDR3 DNA is TGTGCCAGCAGCTCGGGACAGTCCACAGATACGCAGTATTTT.

This clone appeared a single time. This chain joins TRBV28 and TRBJ2-2; possibly TRBD1 for D (5 bases). The CDR3 sequence is 12 residues long. Germline assignment: CDR1 MDHEN and CDR2 SYDVKM. Trimming pared 6 bases from V and 7 bases from J, leaving 9 bases between. The CDR3: CASSRVGGELFF. Written as DNA, the CDR3 is TGTGCCAGCAGCAGGGTTGGCGGGGAGCTGTTTTTT. The whole variable domain, filled in from reference TRBV28 and TRBJ2-2, reads DVKVTQSSRYLVKRTGEKVFLECVQDMDHENMFWYRQDPGLGLRLIYFSYDVKMKEKGDIPEGYSVSREKKERFSLILESASTNQTSMYLCASSRVGGELFFGEGSRLTVL.

V gene TRBV9 combines with J gene TRBJ1-1, with 10 bases fitting TRBD1. Germline CDR1 and CDR2: SGDLS and YYNGEE. V trimming: 2 bases; J trimming: 5 bases; junction bases outside the gene matches: 3. CDR3 length equals 14 residues. The CDR3 DNA follows: TGTGCCAGCAGCGTGACAGGGGGCCCAACTGAAGCTTTCTTT. Protein: CASSVTGGPTEAFF.

The genes are TRBV19 and TRBJ2-3; 10 bases are a match to TRBD1. The V gene end was trimmed by 7 bases and the J gene end by 3 bases; junction bases not matched to a gene: 7. Germline V CDR1 and CDR2: LNHDA, SQIVND (reference sequence). This CDR3 is 15 amino acids long. CDR3 in DNA: TGTGCCAGTAACAGACAGGGGGCCAGGACAGATACGCAGTATTTT. Amino acids: CASNRQGARTDTQYF.

This clone was seen a few times. This chain joins TRBV6-1 and TRBJ1-1, with 7 bases identical to TRBD1. Unmatched junction bases numbered 11, after V lost 3 bases and J lost 4 bases. Germline CDR1 is MNHNS and CDR2 is SASEGT. CDR3 size: 16 residues. The CDR3: CASSDFTGAVSTEAFF. In DNA form, the CDR3 reads TGTGCCAGCAGTGATTTTACAGGGGCCGTGAGCACTGAAGCTTTCTTT.

The chain carries TRBV10-3 and TRBJ1-5; 9 bases are shared with TRBD1. Trimming took 10 bases from V and 1 from J; bases not matched to a gene: 5. Germline CDR1 reads ENHRY; CDR2 reads SYGVKD. This CDR3 spans 14 amino acids. The CDR3: CASTGGGSNQPQHF. CDR3 sequence (DNA): TGTGCCAGTACAGGGGGCGGGAGCAATCAGCCCCAGCATTTT.